Sequencing of this T cell receptor (beta chain) was carried out in a study of T cell responses to AZD1222 COVID-19 vaccine. The V and J ends lost 3 bases and 7 bases respectively, with 13 bases between them. The CDR3 contains 13 residues. The germline V gene has CDR1 SGHTA and CDR2 FQGNSA. TCRdb's table, derived via immunoSEQ multiplex PCR, lists solely in-frame clones and lacks some. The sample includes over 100,000 clones, roughly 87% of them seen just once. This chain connects TRBV7-2 to TRBJ2-7; unclear D gene. The clonotype was recovered from an adult in good health. Sample: peripheral blood, taken on day 0 of MenACWY control vaccination. As DNA, the CDR3 is TGTGCCAGCAGCTTCCCGTCCCCGGATGAGCAGTACTTC. It is translated as CASSFPSPDEQYF.